Listed here is a single T cell receptor (beta chain). The PCR ran on 60 Vbeta and 13 Jbeta primers. The method was immunoSEQ multiplex PCR; TCRdb's version includes in-frame clones alone and lacks a portion of them. This table has tens of thousands of clones, roughly 77% appearing once. These data come from a study of cytomegalovirus exposure and HLA in healthy donors. Germline lookup yields CDR1 MNHEY and CDR2 SVGAGI. Unmatched junction bases numbered 6, after V lost 10 bases and J lost 6 bases. This CDR3 is 13 amino acids long. Sequenced material: PBMCs. The clonotype was recovered from a middle-aged woman in good health and CMV-seropositive. This chain links TRBV6-5 with TRBJ2-1; 10 bases are a match to TRBD1. The CDR3 DNA follows: TGTGCCACTCGGGACAGGGGAGGCAATGAGCAGTTCTTC. Translating gives CATRDRGGNEQFF.